These 31 T cell receptor beta chains originate from one sample sequenced in a study of human T cells and chemical hapten exposure. Unfractionated whole blood was the source from which total RNA was extracted. Within the library, unique molecular identifiers were attached to each individual cDNA molecule. TCRdb itself ran the reads through MiXCR, one entry per CDR3 protein. This table holds about 120,000 distinct CDR3 sequences, 8% to 9.5% found once. Sequencing input: whole blood. The receptors shown here come from a human donor in good health. Some clones in this sample may be carry-over from other donors' samples.

In this sample, this clonotype turned up a few times. The genes are TRBV14 and TRBJ2-1; no clear D gene. The CDR3 contains 16 residues. CDR1 and CDR2 from the germline V gene are SGHDN and FVKESK. Deletions cut 7 bases from V and 3 bases from J, with 19 bases between. The CDR3 coding sequence is TGTGCCAGCACCCATGTTGGTCGACCGAACTACAATGAGCAGTTCTTC. Amino acids: CASTHVGRPNYNEQFF.

This clonotype showed up just a few times. This chain links TRBV11-2 with TRBJ1-1; D is possibly TRBD1 (5 bases). Germline CDR1 SGHAT, CDR2 FQNNGV. V was trimmed by 1 base and J by 0 bases, leaving 12 bases between them. There are 16 residues in the CDR3. CDR3 sequence (DNA): TGTGCCAGCAGCTTAGTTATGGGGGTAGTGAACACTGAAGCTTTCTTT. It yields the protein CASSLVMGVVNTEAFF.

This rearrangement joins TRBV11-2 to TRBJ2-1; TRBD2 matches at 7 bases. The CDR3 has 18 residues. Unmatched junction bases numbered 11, after V lost 0 bases and J lost 3 bases. CDR1 is SGHAT and CDR2 is FQNNGV in the germline V gene. This CDR3 reads CASSLDPLRGIYYNEQFF. The CDR3 bases are TGTGCCAGCAGCTTAGATCCCTTGCGGGGGATATACTACAATGAGCAGTTCTTC.

Details on this clonotype: A read error may be the cause here, since a much bigger clone is one base away. The chain recombines TRBV6-2 or TRBV6-3 with TRBJ2-1; D is perhaps TRBD1 or TRBD2 (6 bases each). Germline values: CDR1 MNHEY, CDR2 SVGEGT. The CDR3 extends over 15 amino acids. For the CDR3, the DNA is TGTGCCAGCAGTTCCGGGGGCCGCTCCTACAATAAGCAGTTCTTC. It is translated as CASSSGGRSYNKQFF.

The chain has TRBV20-1 and TRBJ2-7; 7 positions agree with TRBD1. Germline values: CDR1 DFQATT, CDR2 SNEGSKA (reference sequence). This CDR3 spans 12 amino acids. The ends lost 6 bases at V and 1 base at J; junction bases unmatched: 3. CDR3 protein: CSAGQTSYEQYF. In DNA, the CDR3 is TGCAGTGCGGGACAGACGTCCTACGAGCAGTACTTC.

This rearrangement joins TRBV6-6 to TRBJ2-1; D not resolved. This CDR3 region has 12 residues. Germline CDR1 MNHNY, CDR2 SVGAGI (reference sequence). The V and J ends lost 0 bases and 10 bases respectively, with 7 bases between them. The CDR3 protein is CASSYSMEEQFF. The CDR3 bases are TGTGCCAGCAGTTACTCAATGGAAGAGCAGTTCTTC.

The chain couples TRBV6-1 to TRBJ2-5, with D uncertain. The CDR3 sequence is 16 residues long. The germline V gene has CDR1 MNHNS and CDR2 SASEGT. V lost 1 base to trimming and J lost 3 bases, with 15 bases between them. The CDR3 bases are TGTGCCAGCAGTGAAGGGTGGCAGCCTCGGGAAGAGACCCAGTACTTC. Its translation is CASSEGWQPREETQYF.

This clonotype was picked up many times. This chain joins TRBV12-3 or TRBV12-4 and TRBJ2-3; 10 positions agree with TRBD1. The J segment lost 4 bases and the V segment lost 10 bases, leaving 5 bases of the junction unmatched. The CDR3 length is 13 residues. Here the CDR3 reads CATRQGAADTQYF. The CDR3 DNA is TGTGCCACAAGACAGGGGGCCGCAGATACGCAGTATTTT.

This chain links TRBV27 with TRBJ2-7; 7 bases line up with TRBD1. Germline-derived CDR1 and CDR2 are MNHEY and SMNVEV (reference sequence). J gave up 2 bases and V 5 bases, and 6 bases lay outside the gene matches. The CDR3 spans 14 residues. The CDR3: CASSTQGRTYEQYF. CDR3 bases: TGTGCCAGCAGTACACAGGGGCGGACCTACGAGCAGTACTTC.

This clonotype showed up just a few times. The V gene is TRBV2, the J gene TRBJ2-7; D gene unclear. V lost 1 base and J lost 5, with 15 bases in between. The CDR3 loop spans 15 amino acids. Looked up from germline, CDR1 is SNHLY and CDR2 is FYNNEI. Written as DNA, the CDR3 is TGTGCCAGCAGTGAAGGGAAGGGATGGGTCCACGAGCAGTACTTC. It is translated as CASSEGKGWVHEQYF.

The genes are TRBV7-2 and TRBJ2-7, with 11 positions matching TRBD2. Looked up from germline, CDR1 is SGHTA and CDR2 is FQGNSA. With 1 base clipped from V and 3 bases from J, the junction kept 8 bases outside the gene matches. This CDR3 contains 17 residues. The CDR3 sequence: CASSLVSSGGSYYEQYF. The CDR3 DNA sequence: TGTGCCAGCAGCTTAGTTTCTAGCGGGGGGTCTTACTACGAGCAGTACTTC.

This clonotype turned up a few times. CDR3 residues: CASSHQRHLVAGGHQTQYF. The CDR3, as DNA: TGTGCCAGCAGCCATCAACGCCATCTCGTTGCGGGGGGGCACCAGACCCAGTACTTC. The chain uses TRBV6-2 or TRBV6-3 and TRBJ2-5; 9 bases line up with TRBD2. Germline V gene data show CDR1 as MNHEY and CDR2 as SVGEGT. CDR3 length: 19 residues. V gave up 6 bases and J gave up 6 bases; unmatched junction bases: 23.

The genes are TRBV19 and TRBJ2-1; 7 bases fit TRBD2. The CDR3 consists of 16 residues. J gave up 3 bases and V 4 bases, and 9 bases lay outside the gene matches. Germline V CDR1 and CDR2: LNHDA, SQIVND (reference sequence). The CDR3 loop is CASSKRGGSSYNEQFF. Written as DNA, the CDR3 is TGTGCCAGTAGTAAGCGGGGCGGGAGTAGCTACAATGAGCAGTTCTTC.

This clonotype was counted at least ten times. V and J are TRBV29-1 and TRBJ1-1, with a possible D match to TRBD1 (5 bases). In germline, CDR1 is SQVTM, CDR2 ANQGSEA. The CDR3 consists of 13 residues. V gave up 4 bases and J gave up 6 bases, with 15 bases separating them. CDR3 amino acids: CSVVTERGAEAFF. The CDR3 region has the DNA TGCAGCGTTGTGACAGAGCGAGGGGCTGAAGCTTTCTTT.

This clonotype occurred a few times. The V and J genes are TRBV3-1 and TRBJ2-7; D remains unclear. The CDR3 runs 16 residues. The germline V gene has CDR1 LGHDT and CDR2 YNNKEL (reference sequence). V shed 2 bases and J shed 2 bases, with 16 bases lying between them. The CDR3: CASSQTVAERAYEQYF. The DNA of the CDR3 is TGTGCCAGCAGCCAAACGGTGGCGGAGAGAGCCTACGAGCAGTACTTC.

The chain couples TRBV7-9 to TRBJ2-1, with a possible D match to TRBD2 (5 bases). The germline V gene has CDR1 SEHNR and CDR2 FQNEAQ (reference sequence). Trimming left V 4 bases short and J 4 bases short, with 8 bases between. CDR3 size: 13 residues. The CDR3 sequence: CASSWAGYNEQFF. The CDR3 region has the DNA TGTGCCAGCAGCTGGGCGGGTTACAATGAGCAGTTCTTC.

In this sample, this clonotype turned up many times. The genes are TRBV11-2 and TRBJ2-3; TRBD2 might be the D (7 bases). Matching the DNA end better, TRBJ2-5 makes the J call doubtful. Germline V lookup: CDR1 SGHAT, CDR2 FQNNGV. The CDR3 consists of 13 residues. CDR3 in amino acids: CASSLAGEGTQYF. The DNA of the CDR3 is TGTGCCAGCAGCTTAGCAGGGGAGGGGACCCAGTACTTC.

This clonotype was observed a few times. A junction end diverges from the germline sequence, so it may reflect a read error. The rearrangement links TRBV6-1 to TRBJ2-7; D tentatively fits TRBD1 or TRBD2 (6 bases each). The CDR3 has 12 amino acids. The germline V gene has CDR1 MNHNS and CDR2 SASEGT. CDR3 in DNA: TGTGCCAGCAGTGAAGTAAAAAACAGGGAGGACTTC. Translated: CASSEVKNREDF.

This clonotype occurred many times. The chain combines TRBV12-3 or TRBV12-4 with TRBJ1-2, with D unresolved. V lost 6 bases and J lost 4, with 15 bases in between. The CDR3 length is 14 residues. The CDR3, as DNA: TGTGCCAGCAGCCTTGACCCCCGGAGCTATGGCTACACCTTC. Its translation: CASSLDPRSYGYTF.

The rearrangement joins TRBV6-2 or TRBV6-3 to TRBJ2-1; D might be TRBD2 (6 bases). The length of the CDR3 is 12 residues. V lost 5 bases, J lost 6 bases, and 8 bases lay in between. Germline CDR1 reads MNHEY; CDR2 reads SVGEGT. CDR3 in amino acids: CASSPGGNEQFF. CDR3 nucleotide sequence: TGTGCCAGCAGTCCCGGGGGCAATGAGCAGTTCTTC.

This clonotype has at least ten counts. The rearrangement uses TRBV11-2 and TRBJ1-1; D unclear. CDR3 length: 11 residues. Germline lookup yields CDR1 SGHAT and CDR2 FQNNGV. V was trimmed by 1 base and J by 6 bases, leaving 3 bases between them. CDR3 bases: TGTGCCAGCAGCTTAGGGGCTGAAGCTTTCTTT. Residues: CASSLGAEAFF.

This clonotype has ten or more counts. The chain carries TRBV9 and TRBJ1-5, with D possibly matching TRBD1 (5 bases). V gave up 7 bases and J gave up 2 bases, with 16 bases separating them. The CDR3 runs 15 residues. Per germline, CDR1 SGDLS and CDR2 YYNGEE. This CDR3 is CASGPTGEGNQPQHF. The CDR3, as DNA: TGTGCCAGCGGCCCCACGGGGGAGGGCAATCAGCCCCAGCATTTT.

The chain employs TRBV2 and TRBJ2-7; 9 bases agree with TRBD1. The CDR3 has 15 residues. Trimming at V came to 6 bases and at J to 5 bases, leaving 11 bases not matched to a gene. CDR1 and CDR2 (germline): SNHLY, FYNNEI. CDR3 nucleotides: TGTGCCAGCAGCGCCGGGACAGGGAACGTCCACGAGCAGTACTTC. This sequence encodes CASSAGTGNVHEQYF.

This clonotype was counted at least ten times. The chain has TRBV6-5 and TRBJ1-1; possible D gene TRBD1, 6 bases. CDR3 length equals 15 residues. Between the trimmed V and J ends, which lost 2 bases and 2 bases, there was a span of 12 bases. In germline, CDR1 is MNHEY, CDR2 SVGAGI. As DNA, the CDR3 is TGTGCCAGCAGTTACACCCCGGGGACAAACACTGAAGCTTTCTTT. It specifies CASSYTPGTNTEAFF.

This clonotype was found many times. The rearrangement uses TRBV6-5 and TRBJ2-7; the D call may be TRBD1 or TRBD2 (5 bases each). The CDR3 length is 15 residues. V was shortened by 2 bases and J by 2 bases, with 13 bases between the two germline ends. Germline CDR1 MNHEY, CDR2 SVGAGI. This CDR3 reads CASSYRDRTTYEQYF. Here the CDR3 DNA reads TGTGCCAGCAGTTACCGGGACCGTACCACCTACGAGCAGTACTTC.

This clonotype was detected ten times or more. The V gene is TRBV18, the J gene TRBJ2-7; D ambiguous. Between the trimmed V and J ends, which lost 2 bases and 0 bases, there was a span of 14 bases. The CDR3 totals 16 residues. From germline, CDR1 is KGHSH and CDR2 LQKENI. The CDR3 region has the DNA TGTGCCAGCTCACCAAGACCCGGTAAGGTCTCCTACGAGCAGTACTTC. Translation gives CASSPRPGKVSYEQYF.

This rearrangement joins TRBV14 to TRBJ2-7; D is perhaps TRBD2 (5 bases). CDR3 length: 13 residues. Trimming cost V 6 bases and J 0 bases, with 9 bases left between them. Germline loops: CDR1 SGHDN, CDR2 FVKESK. CDR3 protein: CASRVGASYEQYF. As DNA, the CDR3 is TGTGCCAGCAGAGTGGGAGCCTCCTACGAGCAGTACTTC.

The chain is built from TRBV10-3 and TRBJ1-1; 7 nucleotides match TRBD1. CDR1 and CDR2 (germline): ENHRY, SYGVKD. J lost 6 bases, V lost 0 bases, and 4 bases had no gene match. The CDR3 totals 14 residues. The DNA of the CDR3 is TGTGCCATCAGTGAGTCGGTGCAGGGGGCTGAAGCTTTCTTT. This encodes CAISESVQGAEAFF.

The CDR3 sequence: CASGGVGTYEQYF. CDR3 nucleotide sequence: TGTGCCAGCGGGGGAGTTGGGACCTACGAGCAGTACTTC. The gene calls are TRBV4-2 and TRBJ2-7, with D possibly called TRBD1 or TRBD2 (5 bases each). V was cut by 8 bases and J by 2 bases, with 13 bases left in between. Germline V gene lookup returns CDR1 LGHNA and CDR2 YNFKEQ. CDR3 length equals 13 residues.

The chain carries TRBV2 and TRBJ1-2; D remains unclear. The CDR3 totals 12 residues. Germline CDR1 and CDR2: SNHLY and FYNNEI. Deletions cut 5 bases from V and 2 bases from J, with 6 bases between. CDR3 residues: CASSWVNYGYTF. The CDR3 coding sequence is TGTGCCAGCAGTTGGGTCAACTATGGCTACACCTTC.

The chain is built from TRBV29-1 and TRBJ2-3; D not resolved. The CDR3 runs to 15 residues. Trimming pared 1 base from V and 0 bases from J, leaving 11 bases between. The V gene's germline CDR1 is SQVTM and CDR2 ANQGSEA. CDR3 sequence (DNA): TGCAGCGTTGAAGGGAGTGGGGATAGCACAGATACGCAGTATTTT. This translates into CSVEGSGDSTDTQYF.